This TCR beta chain was sequenced for a study of control samples from healthy donors and cancer patients. TCRdb keeps only in-frame clones here, not all; method: immunoSEQ multiplex PCR. Of tens of thousands of clones in the sample, approximately 85% are singletons; the top ten hold roughly 5.1%. The CDR3 has 15 residues. With 0 bases removed from V and 0 bases from J, the gap between germline ends came to 9 bases. Looked up from germline, CDR1 is LGHDT and CDR2 is YNNKEL (reference sequence). The receptor was isolated from a middle-aged man in good health. The sample consisted of blood. The chain joins TRBV3-1 (or the pseudogene TRBV3-2) to TRBJ2-7; the D gene is possibly TRBD1 (6 bases). The DNA for the CDR3 is TGTGCCAGCAGCCAAGATCGGGACATCTCCTACGAGCAGTACTTC. Its protein is CASSQDRDISYEQYF.